In this sample, the clone carrying this TCR beta chain turned up a few times. TCRdb re-called the 5' RACE reads with MiXCR, one entry per CDR3 protein. This sample has some 790,000 distinct CDR3 sequences, with around a sixth found just once. The germline gives CDR1 MGHDK, CDR2 SYGVNS. V shed 4 bases, J shed 11 bases, and the junction held 4 bases outside the gene matches. CDR3 size: 12 residues. This sample stems from a study of identical twins. The sample was also reused in another study, on T cells expressing NK-cell markers.

This sequence joins TRBV25-1 and TRBJ2-4; 8 bases align to TRBD2. This receptor was taken from a woman aged 18-29 years in good health. Sequences were obtained from PBMCs. Here the CDR3 DNA reads TGTGCCAGCAGTGGGGGACTAGGAGTTCAGTACTTC. Its protein product is CASSGGLGVQYF.